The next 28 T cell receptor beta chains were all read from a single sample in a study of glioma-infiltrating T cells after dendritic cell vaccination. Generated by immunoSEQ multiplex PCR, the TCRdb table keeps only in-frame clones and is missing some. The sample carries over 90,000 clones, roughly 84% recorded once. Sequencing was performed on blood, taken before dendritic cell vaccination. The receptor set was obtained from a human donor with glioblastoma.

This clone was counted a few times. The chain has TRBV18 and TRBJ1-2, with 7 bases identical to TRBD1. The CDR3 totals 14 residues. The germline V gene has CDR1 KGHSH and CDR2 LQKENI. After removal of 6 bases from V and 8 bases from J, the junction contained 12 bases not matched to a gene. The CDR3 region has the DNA TGTGCCAGCTCCCAACAGGAGGGGGCGAGCGGCTACACCTTC. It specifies CASSQQEGASGYTF.

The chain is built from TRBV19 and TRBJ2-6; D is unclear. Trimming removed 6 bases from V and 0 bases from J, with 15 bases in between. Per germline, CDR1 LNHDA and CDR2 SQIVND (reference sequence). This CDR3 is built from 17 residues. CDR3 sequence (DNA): TGTGCCAGTAGCCCCCCCCGGGTGGGCTCTGGGGCCAACGTCCTGACTTTC. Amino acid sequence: CASSPPRVGSGANVLTF.

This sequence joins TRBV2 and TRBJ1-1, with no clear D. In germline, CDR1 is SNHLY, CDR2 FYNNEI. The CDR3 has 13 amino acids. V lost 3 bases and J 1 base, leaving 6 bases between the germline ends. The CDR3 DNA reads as TGTGCCAGCAGTGAGTCGAGGAACACTGAAGCTTTCTTT. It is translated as CASSESRNTEAFF.

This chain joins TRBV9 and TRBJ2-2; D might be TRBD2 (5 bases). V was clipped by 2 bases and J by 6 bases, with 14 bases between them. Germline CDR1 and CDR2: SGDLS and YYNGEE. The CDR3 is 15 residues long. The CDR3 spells CASSVRESRPGELFF. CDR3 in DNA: TGTGCCAGCAGCGTCCGGGAATCTAGACCCGGGGAGCTGTTTTTT.

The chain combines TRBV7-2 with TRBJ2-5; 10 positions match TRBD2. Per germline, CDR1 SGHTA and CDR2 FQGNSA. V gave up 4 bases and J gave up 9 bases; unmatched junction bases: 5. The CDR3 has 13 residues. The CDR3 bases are TGTGCCAGCAGCTCCATAGCGGGAGGCCCCCAGTACTTC. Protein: CASSSIAGGPQYF.

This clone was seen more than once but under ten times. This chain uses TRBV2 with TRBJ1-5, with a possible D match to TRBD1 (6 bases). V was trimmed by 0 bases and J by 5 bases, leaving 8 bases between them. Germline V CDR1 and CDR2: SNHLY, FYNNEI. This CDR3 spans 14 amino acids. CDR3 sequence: CASSEANRDQPQHF. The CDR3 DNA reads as TGTGCCAGCAGTGAAGCGAACAGGGATCAGCCCCAGCATTTT.

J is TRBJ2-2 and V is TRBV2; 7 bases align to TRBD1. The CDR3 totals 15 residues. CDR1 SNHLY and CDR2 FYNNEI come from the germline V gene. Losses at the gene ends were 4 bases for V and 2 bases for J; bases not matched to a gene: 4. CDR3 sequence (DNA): TGTGCCAGCAGTGGAGGACAGGCCAACACCGGGGAGCTGTTTTTT. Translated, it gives CASSGGQANTGELFF.

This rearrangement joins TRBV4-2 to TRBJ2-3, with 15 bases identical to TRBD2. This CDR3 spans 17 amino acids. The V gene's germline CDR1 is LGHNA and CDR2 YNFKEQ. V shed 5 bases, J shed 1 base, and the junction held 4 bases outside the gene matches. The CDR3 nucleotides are TGTGCCAGCAGCGACGGACTAGCGGGAGGGGGCACAGATACGCAGTATTTT. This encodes CASSDGLAGGGTDTQYF.

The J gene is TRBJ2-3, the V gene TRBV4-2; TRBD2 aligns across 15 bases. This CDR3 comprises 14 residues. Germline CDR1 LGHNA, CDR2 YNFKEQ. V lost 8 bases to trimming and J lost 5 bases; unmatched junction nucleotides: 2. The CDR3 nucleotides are TGTGCCAGCGGACTAGCGGGAGGGCAAGATACGCAGTATTTT. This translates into CASGLAGGQDTQYF.

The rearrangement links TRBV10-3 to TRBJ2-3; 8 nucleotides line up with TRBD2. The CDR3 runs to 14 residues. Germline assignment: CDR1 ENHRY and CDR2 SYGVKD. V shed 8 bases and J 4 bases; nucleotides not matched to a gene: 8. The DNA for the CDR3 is TGTGCCATCGCCCTAGCGGGCGATGCAGATACGCAGTATTTT. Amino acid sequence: CAIALAGDADTQYF.

CDR3 protein: CASRPLGRGYTF. CDR3 nucleotide sequence: TGTGCCAGCAGGCCTCTGGGGAGGGGCTACACCTTC. The chain recombines TRBV6-5 with TRBJ1-2; D not certain. The CDR3 consists of 12 residues. Germline-derived CDR1 and CDR2 are MNHEY and SVGAGI. The ends were cut back, 6 bases at V and 8 bases at J, with 13 bases in the middle.

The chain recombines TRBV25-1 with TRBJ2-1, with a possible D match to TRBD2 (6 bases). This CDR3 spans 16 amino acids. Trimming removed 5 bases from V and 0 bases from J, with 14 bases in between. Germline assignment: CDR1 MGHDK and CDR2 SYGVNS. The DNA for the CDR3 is TGTGCCAGCAGTACCCCCCGGGACTTCTCCTACAATGAGCAGTTCTTC. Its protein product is CASSTPRDFSYNEQFF.

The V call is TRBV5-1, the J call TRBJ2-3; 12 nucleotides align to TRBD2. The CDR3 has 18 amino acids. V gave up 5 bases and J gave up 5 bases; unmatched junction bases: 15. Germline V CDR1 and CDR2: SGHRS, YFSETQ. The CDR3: CASSVRLAGASRIDTQYF. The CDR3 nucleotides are TGCGCCAGCAGTGTGCGACTAGCGGGGGCAAGTCGGATAGATACGCAGTATTTT.

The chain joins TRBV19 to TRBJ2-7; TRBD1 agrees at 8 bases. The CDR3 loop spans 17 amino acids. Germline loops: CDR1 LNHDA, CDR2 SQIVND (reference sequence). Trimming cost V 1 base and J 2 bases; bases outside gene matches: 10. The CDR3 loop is CASSIVTTGVKTYEQYF. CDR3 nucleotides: TGTGCCAGTAGTATAGTTACGACAGGGGTGAAGACCTACGAGCAGTACTTC. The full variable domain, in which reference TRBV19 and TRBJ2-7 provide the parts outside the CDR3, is DGGITQSPKYLFRKEGQNVTLSCEQNLNHDAMYWYRQDPGQGLRLIYYSQIVNDFQKGDIAEGYSVSREKKESFPLTVTSAQKNPTAFYLCASSIVTTGVKTYEQYFGPGTRLTVT.

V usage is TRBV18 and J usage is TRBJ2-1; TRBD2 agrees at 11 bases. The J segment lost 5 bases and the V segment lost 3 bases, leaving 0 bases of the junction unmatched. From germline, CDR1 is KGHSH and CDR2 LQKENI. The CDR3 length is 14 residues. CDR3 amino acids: CASSPGLADNEQFF. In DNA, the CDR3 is TGTGCCAGCTCACCGGGACTAGCGGACAATGAGCAGTTCTTC.

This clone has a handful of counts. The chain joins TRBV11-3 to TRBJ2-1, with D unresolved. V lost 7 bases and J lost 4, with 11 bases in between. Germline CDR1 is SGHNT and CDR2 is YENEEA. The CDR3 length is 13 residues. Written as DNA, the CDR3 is TGTGCCAGCACCCCAAACAGTTACAATGAGCAGTTCTTC. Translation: CASTPNSYNEQFF.

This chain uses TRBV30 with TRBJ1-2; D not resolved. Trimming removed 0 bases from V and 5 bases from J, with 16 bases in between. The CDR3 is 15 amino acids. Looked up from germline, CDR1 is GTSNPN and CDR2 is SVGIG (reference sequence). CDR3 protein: CAWSVRKAAGYGYTF. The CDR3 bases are TGTGCCTGGAGTGTACGAAAGGCTGCAGGATATGGCTACACCTTC.

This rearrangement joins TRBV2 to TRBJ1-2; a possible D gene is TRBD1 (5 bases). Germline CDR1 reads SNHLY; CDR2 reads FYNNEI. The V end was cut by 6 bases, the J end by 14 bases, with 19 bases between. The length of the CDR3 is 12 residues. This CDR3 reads CASRSGTAAGTF. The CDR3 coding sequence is TGTGCCAGCAGATCCGGGACCGCCGCGGGGACCTTC.

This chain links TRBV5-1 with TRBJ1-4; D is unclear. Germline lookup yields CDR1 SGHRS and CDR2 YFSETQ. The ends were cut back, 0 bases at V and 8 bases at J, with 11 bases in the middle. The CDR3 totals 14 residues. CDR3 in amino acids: CASSLVAGREKLFF. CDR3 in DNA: TGCGCCAGCAGCTTGGTGGCGGGAAGGGAAAAACTGTTTTTT.

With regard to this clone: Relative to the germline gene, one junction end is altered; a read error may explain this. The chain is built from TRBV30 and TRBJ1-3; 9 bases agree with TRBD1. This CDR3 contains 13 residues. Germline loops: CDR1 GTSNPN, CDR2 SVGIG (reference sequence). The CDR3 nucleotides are TGTGCCTGGGGCCAGACAGGGGGAAACACCACATATTTT. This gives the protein CAWGQTGGNTTYF.

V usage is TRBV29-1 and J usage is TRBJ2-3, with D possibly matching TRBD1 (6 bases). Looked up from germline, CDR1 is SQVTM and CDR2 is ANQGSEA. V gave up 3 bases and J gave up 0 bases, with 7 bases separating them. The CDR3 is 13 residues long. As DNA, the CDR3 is TGCAGCGTTGAGAGGGGGAGCACAGATACGCAGTATTTT. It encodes CSVERGSTDTQYF.

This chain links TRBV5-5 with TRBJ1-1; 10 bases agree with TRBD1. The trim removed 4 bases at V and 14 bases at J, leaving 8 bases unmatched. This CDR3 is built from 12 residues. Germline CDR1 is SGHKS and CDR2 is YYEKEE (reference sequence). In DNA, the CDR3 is TGTGCCAGCAGCACCGGGACAGGGGTGGAGTTCTTT. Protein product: CASSTGTGVEFF.

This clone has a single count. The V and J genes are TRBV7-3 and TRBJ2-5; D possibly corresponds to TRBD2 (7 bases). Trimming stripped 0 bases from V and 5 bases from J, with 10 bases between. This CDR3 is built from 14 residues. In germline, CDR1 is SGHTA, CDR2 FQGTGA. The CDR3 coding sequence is TGTGCCAGCAGCTTAACTGGGGGGGCTGAGACCCAGTACTTC. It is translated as CASSLTGGAETQYF.

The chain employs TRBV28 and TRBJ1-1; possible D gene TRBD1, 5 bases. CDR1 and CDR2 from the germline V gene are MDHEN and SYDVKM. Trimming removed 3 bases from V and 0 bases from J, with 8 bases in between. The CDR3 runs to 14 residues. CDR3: CASSLPGMNTEAFF. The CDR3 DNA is TGTGCCAGCAGTTTGCCAGGGATGAACACTGAAGCTTTCTTT. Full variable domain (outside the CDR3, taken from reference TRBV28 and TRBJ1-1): DVKVTQSSRYLVKRTGEKVFLECVQDMDHENMFWYRQDPGLGLRLIYFSYDVKMKEKGDIPEGYSVSREKKERFSLILESASTNQTSMYLCASSLPGMNTEAFFGQGTRLTVV.

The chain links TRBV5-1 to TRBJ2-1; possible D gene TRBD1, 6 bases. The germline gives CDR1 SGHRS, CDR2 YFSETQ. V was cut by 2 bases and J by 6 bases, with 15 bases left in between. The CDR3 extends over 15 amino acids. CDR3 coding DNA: TGCGCCAGCAGCTTCACAGGGTCTTCCGCCAATGAGCAGTTCTTC. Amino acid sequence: CASSFTGSSANEQFF.

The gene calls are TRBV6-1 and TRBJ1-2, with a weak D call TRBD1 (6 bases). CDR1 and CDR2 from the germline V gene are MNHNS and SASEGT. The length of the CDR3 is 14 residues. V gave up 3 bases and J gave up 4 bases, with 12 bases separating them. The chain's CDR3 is CASSEGASFYGYTF. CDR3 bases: TGTGCCAGCAGTGAGGGGGCCAGCTTCTATGGCTACACCTTC.

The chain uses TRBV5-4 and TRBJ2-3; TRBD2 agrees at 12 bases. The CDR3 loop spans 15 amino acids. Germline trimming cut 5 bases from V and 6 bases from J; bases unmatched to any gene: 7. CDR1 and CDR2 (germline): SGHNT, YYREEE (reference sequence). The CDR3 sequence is CASRRTSGAGDTQYF. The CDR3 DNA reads TGTGCCAGCAGGCGGACTAGCGGGGCCGGGGATACGCAGTATTTT.

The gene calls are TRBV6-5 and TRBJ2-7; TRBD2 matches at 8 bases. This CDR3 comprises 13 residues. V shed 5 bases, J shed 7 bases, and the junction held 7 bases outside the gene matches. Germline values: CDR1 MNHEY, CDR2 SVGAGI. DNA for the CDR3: TGTGCCAGCAGTACGGGACTAGTGGGTGAGCAGTACTTC. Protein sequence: CASSTGLVGEQYF.